This T cell receptor (beta chain) was found in a study of Ad26.COV2.S vaccination and SARS-CoV-2 variants. As for the study in general: Trial arm assignment for the donor was COV1001 Ad26.COV2.S. The vaccine Ad26.COV2.S was put into the muscle once, or twice with 56 days between.

Study results and limitations: Total T cell responses, in the TCR breadth and depth analyses, may have been underestimated.

This clone was detected only a few times. What it binds is not known. Some clones are missing from TCRdb's copy, which holds only in-frame ones; the method was immunoSEQ multiplex PCR. The table records about 350,000 clones, about 85% of them present only once. CDR3 length: 13 residues. Germline CDR1 is MNHEY and CDR2 is SVGAGI. Between the trimmed V and J ends, which lost 2 bases and 4 bases, there was a span of 9 bases. Sample treatment: some 20 received Ad26.COV2.S at low or high dose, single or two shots; five or six received placebo; per-sample allocation not given. Day 63 following the first vaccine or placebo injection was when the samples were taken.

The chain couples TRBV6-5 to TRBJ2-7; the D is unclear. This sequence originates from a person between 18 and 65 years old who received the Ad26.COV2.S COVID-19 vaccine or a placebo. This material consisted of peripheral blood, taken in a trial of Ad26.COV2.S vaccine versus placebo. CDR3 sequence reads: CASSYGQSYEQYF. The DNA for the CDR3 is TGTGCCAGCAGTTACGGGCAGAGTTACGAGCAGTACTTC.